This is a list of T cell receptor beta chains from one sample in a study of Ad26.COV2.S vaccination and SARS-CoV-2 variants. Sequencing used immunoSEQ multiplex PCR; TCRdb keeps in-frame clones, though not all of them. The sample includes 200,000 to 300,000 clones, approximately 88% of them seen just once. The material was peripheral blood, obtained in a trial of Ad26.COV2.S vaccine versus placebo. These TCRs come from a person between 18 and 60 years old who received the Ad26.COV2.S COVID-19 vaccine or a placebo. The CDR3 runs from the conserved cysteine through the conserved F or W. D genes are given only for firm matches. Only part of the rows carry a size: once, few, many, or a class if the clone is expanded.

.,TRBV6-5,.,TRBJ2-2,CASSYIGGAEELFF,TGTGCCAGCAGTTACATTGGGGGGGCTGAGGAGCTGTTTTTT
.,TRBV28,.,TRBJ2-7,CASTGVSYEQYF,TGTGCCAGCACCGGGGTCTCCTACGAGCAGTACTTC
.,TRBV30,TRBD1,TRBJ1-1,CAWKPTGTGTTEAFF,TGTGCCTGGAAACCCACCGGGACAGGGACCACTGAAGCTTTCTTT
few,TRBV24-1,.,TRBJ2-7,CATSDLTGPEQYF,TGTGCCACCAGTGATTTGACAGGGCCCGAGCAGTACTTC
.,TRBV3-1/TRBV3-2,TRBD1,TRBJ2-7,CASSLNRGPYEQYF,TGTGCCAGCAGTCTCAACAGGGGACCCTACGAGCAGTACTTC
.,TRBV18,TRBD1,TRBJ2-7,CASSLGQGGEQYF,TGTGCCAGCTCACTCGGACAGGGTGGCGAGCAGTACTTC
.,TRBV5-1,TRBD1,TRBJ2-1,CASSLGNRGTYNEQFF,TGCGCCAGCAGCTTGGGTAACAGGGGAACCTACAATGAGCAGTTCTTC
.,TRBV13,.,TRBJ1-1,CASSRQWTVNTEAFF,TGTGCCAGCAGCCGCCAGTGGACGGTGAACACTGAAGCTTTCTTT
once,TRBV7-2,.,TRBJ2-2,CASRTPKGTGELFF,TGTGCCAGCAGGACACCGAAAGGCACCGGGGAGCTGTTTTTT
.,TRBV19,TRBD1,TRBJ1-6,CASRDRGESPLHF,TGTGCCAGTAGGGACAGGGGCGAGTCACCCCTCCACTTT
.,TRBV6-5,.,TRBJ2-7,CASSYQPQGEQYF,TGTGCCAGCAGTTATCAACCACAGGGCGAGCAGTACTTC
.,TRBV18,.,TRBJ2-3,CASSPTDSTDTQYF,TGTGCCAGCTCACCGACGGACAGCACAGATACGCAGTATTTT
.,TRBV11-3,TRBD1,TRBJ2-7,CASSRDRDSYEQYF,TGTGCCAGCAGCCGGGACAGGGATTCATACGAGCAGTACTTC
.,TRBV6-1,TRBD1,TRBJ2-2,CASSDEQGAGTGELFF,TGTGCCAGCAGTGACGAACAGGGGGCGGGGACCGGGGAGCTGTTTTTT
.,TRBV30,.,TRBJ1-2,CAWSRENGYTF,TGTGCCTGGAGCAGGGAAAATGGCTACACCTTC
.,TRBV7-9,TRBD2,TRBJ2-1,CASSFGTSGGALDNEQFF,TGTGCCAGCAGCTTCGGGACTAGCGGGGGGGCCCTAGACAATGAGCAGTTCTTC
.,TRBV5-6,TRBD1,TRBJ2-7,CASSPTGVHEQYF,TGTGCCAGCAGCCCAACAGGGGTACACGAGCAGTACTTC
.,TRBV28,.,TRBJ2-1,CASSLGEEQFF,TGTGCCAGCAGTTTGGGAGAGGAGCAGTTCTTC
.,TRBV12-5,TRBD1,TRBJ2-1,CASGLGQGALDEQFF,TGTGCTAGTGGTTTGGGACAGGGGGCTCTCGATGAGCAGTTCTTC
.,TRBV7-2,.,TRBJ2-3,CASSLGGPTDTQYF,TGTGCCAGCAGCTTAGGAGGGCCGACGGATACGCAGTATTTT
.,TRBV24-1,.,TRBJ2-1,CATSFRGIDNEQFF,TGTGCCACCAGCTTCAGGGGAATAGACAATGAGCAGTTCTTC
.,TRBV9,TRBD1,TRBJ2-1,CASSVGTGGINEQFF,TGTGCCAGCAGCGTAGGAACAGGGGGGATTAATGAGCAGTTCTTC
.,TRBV20-1,.,TRBJ2-7,CSATNGYEQYF,TGCAGTGCTACCAACGGGTACGAGCAGTACTTC
few,TRBV6-2/TRBV6-3,.,TRBJ1-1,CASSLGIYTEAFF,TGTGCCAGCAGTCTAGGGATTTATACTGAAGCTTTCTTT
few,TRBV11-2,.,TRBJ2-7,CASSKWDTASEQYF,TGTGCCAGCAGCAAGTGGGACACGGCATCGGAGCAGTACTTC
.,TRBV25-1,.,TRBJ2-5,CASSEGRIQETQYF,TGTGCCAGCAGTGAAGGACGGATCCAAGAGACCCAGTACTTC
.,TRBV16,.,TRBJ2-3,CASSPTDTDTQYF,TGTGCCAGCAGCCCGACGGACACAGATACGCAGTATTTT
.,TRBV7-2,.,TRBJ1-5,CASRSQDKPGQPQHF,TGTGCCAGCAGGAGCCAGGACAAACCGGGGCAGCCCCAGCATTTT
.,TRBV28,TRBD1,TRBJ2-5,CASNGPGQGAETQYF,TGTGCCAGCAACGGCCCGGGACAGGGGGCGGAGACCCAGTACTTC
.,TRBV18,TRBD1,TRBJ2-7,CASSPPTGPSSYEQYF,TGTGCCAGCTCACCCCCGACAGGGCCCAGCTCCTACGAGCAGTACTTC
.,TRBV18,TRBD2,TRBJ2-1,CASSPPGGKGNEQFF,TGTGCCAGCTCACCCCCGGGGGGGAAAGGTAATGAGCAGTTCTTC
.,TRBV7-3,.,TRBJ2-7,CASSLIGSSEQYF,TGTGCCAGCAGCTTAATCGGGAGTTCCGAGCAGTACTTC
.,TRBV9,TRBD2,TRBJ2-7,CASSVASGSPYEQYF,TGTGCCAGCAGCGTAGCTAGCGGGAGTCCCTACGAGCAGTACTTC
.,TRBV5-1,TRBD2,TRBJ2-3,CASSLGTSGGGGTDTQYF,TGCGCCAGCAGCTTGGGGACTAGCGGGGGTGGTGGCACAGATACGCAGTATTTT
.,TRBV6-2/TRBV6-3,.,TRBJ2-1,CASSYGQDFSYNEQFF,TGTGCCAGCAGTTACGGGCAGGATTTTTCCTACAATGAGCAGTTCTTC
few,TRBV18,.,TRBJ1-1,CASSESASEAFF,TGTGCCAGCTCCGAGAGTGCCAGTGAAGCTTTCTTT
.,TRBV5-1,TRBD2,TRBJ2-7,CASSSASGGSYEQYF,TGCGCCAGCAGCTCCGCTAGCGGGGGCTCCTACGAGCAGTACTTC
.,TRBV11-2,TRBD1,TRBJ1-6,CASSSRTGGVSYNSPLHF,TGTGCCAGCAGCTCCCGGACAGGGGGCGTCTCCTATAATTCACCCCTCCACTTT
.,TRBV28,.,TRBJ1-2,CASSLISWGFLNSGYTF,TGTGCCAGCAGTTTAATTTCCTGGGGGTTCCTTAACTCTGGCTACACCTTC
once,TRBV6-2/TRBV6-3,.,TRBJ2-7,CASSYGVAGRLFPLEQYF,TGTGCCAGCAGTTACGGGGTTGCAGGGCGTCTTTTCCCCCTCGAGCAGTACTTC
.,TRBV19,TRBD1,TRBJ2-3,CASSTGTDTQYF,TGTGCCAGTTCGACAGGGACAGATACGCAGTATTTT
.,TRBV18,.,TRBJ2-1,CASSARGQPSSYNEQFF,TGTGCCAGCTCAGCGCGGGGACAGCCCAGCTCCTACAATGAGCAGTTCTTC
.,TRBV6-5,.,TRBJ2-3,CASRPFTGTDTQYF,TGTGCCAGCAGGCCCTTCACAGGCACAGATACGCAGTATTTT
.,TRBV28,.,TRBJ1-5,CASSPDYRAGNQPQHF,TGTGCCAGCAGCCCCGATTACAGGGCCGGCAATCAGCCCCAGCATTTT
.,TRBV9,TRBD1,TRBJ1-5,CASSVGQGSNQPQHF,TGTGCCAGCAGCGTAGGACAGGGGAGCAATCAGCCCCAGCATTTT
.,TRBV6-2/TRBV6-3,TRBD1,TRBJ2-7,CASSLLTGGIEQYF,TGTGCCAGCAGCCTACTGACAGGGGGTATCGAGCAGTACTTC
.,TRBV10-3,.,TRBJ1-5,CAISEPGEPQHF,TGTGCCATCAGTGAACCGGGAGAGCCCCAGCATTTT
.,TRBV28,TRBD1,TRBJ1-2,CASSFRGPLNYGYTF,TGTGCCAGCAGTTTTAGGGGGCCCTTGAACTATGGCTACACCTTC
.,TRBV18,TRBD1,TRBJ2-1,CASSPKTGTAEQFF,TGTGCCAGCTCACCAAAAACCGGGACAGCAGAGCAGTTCTTC